These 5 T cell receptor beta chains were sequenced from one sample in a study of Graves' ophthalmopathy and Graves' hyperthyroidism. RNA transcripts were the source from which TCR beta CDR3 regions were amplified. The authors performed first-round RT-PCR with HTBI primers and then a second-round multiplex PCR. MiXCR, applied by TCRdb to the multiplex PCR reads, yields one record per CDR3 protein. In the table there are about 620,000 distinct CDR3 sequences, 20% to 25% of which are singletons. Sequenced: peripheral blood. The receptors come from a woman aged 18-30 years with stable Graves' hyperthyroidism. Some clones in this sample may be carry-over from other donors' samples.

This clonotype has a count of ten or more. The genes are TRBV6-4 and TRBJ2-7; 8 positions match TRBD2. CDR1 and CDR2 (germline): MRHNA, SNTAGT. The CDR3 covers 15 residues. V gave up 9 bases and J gave up 2 bases; unmatched junction bases: 12. In DNA form, the CDR3 reads TGTGCCAGTAATAAAACGGGAGGGGGGGCCTACGAGCAGTACTTC. This codes for CASNKTGGGAYEQYF.

This clonotype came up many times. The chain recombines TRBV5-1 with TRBJ2-2; D perhaps matches TRBD1 (6 bases). Per germline, CDR1 SGHRS and CDR2 YFSETQ. The CDR3 runs 16 residues. V was clipped by 1 base and J by 0 bases, with 10 bases between them. CDR3 DNA: TGCGCCAGCAGCTTGAGAGGGGGAACGAACACCGGGGAGCTGTTTTTT. As protein: CASSLRGGTNTGELFF. The entire variable domain, with the rest obtained from reference TRBV5-1 and TRBJ2-2, is as follows: KAGVTQTPRYLIKTRGQQVTLSCSPISGHRSVSWYQQTPGQGLQFLFEYFSETQRNKGNFPGRFSGRQFSNSRSEMNVSTLELGDSALYLCASSLRGGTNTGELFFGEGSRLTVL.

This clonotype was found many times. V gene TRBV7-2 combines with J gene TRBJ1-1; no firm D call. Germline lookup yields CDR1 SGHTA and CDR2 FQGNSA. V was pared by 4 bases and J by 1 base, with 7 bases between. This CDR3 spans 13 amino acids. DNA of the CDR3: TGTGCCAGCAGCTCTTTACCGAACACTGAAGCTTTCTTT. Translating gives CASSSLPNTEAFF.

This clonotype was detected ten times or more. The genes are TRBV20-1 and TRBJ1-2, with 10 bases identical to TRBD1. Trimming cost V 0 bases and J 4 bases; bases outside gene matches: 5. Per the germline V gene, CDR1 is DFQATT and CDR2 is SNEGSKA (reference sequence). This CDR3 spans 15 amino acids. The CDR3 sequence: CSARDDRGLSYGYTF. CDR3 DNA: TGCAGTGCTAGAGATGACAGGGGGCTGTCCTATGGCTACACCTTC.

This clonotype was picked up many times. The chain joins TRBV7-3 to TRBJ2-2, with D perhaps given as TRBD1 or TRBD2 (6 bases each). The CDR3 is 16 amino acids. Trimming shortened V by 5 bases and J by 8 bases, and 21 bases separated the two germline ends. Germline CDR1 SGHTA, CDR2 FQGTGA. CDR3 residues: CASSPMGPGASGELFF. In nucleotides, the CDR3 is TGTGCCAGCAGCCCGATGGGCCCGGGGGCTTCAGGGGAGCTGTTTTTT.